This T cell receptor beta chain was found in a study of blood T cell repertoires in COVID-19. Overall study context: The origin of the acute and convalescent COVID-19 samples was the United States, Italy and Spain. Sources were T cells, B-cell-depleted T cells, or PBMCs; the material itself was cDNA or gDNA.

This clone was seen a single time. In the original analysis: Reference gene primer amplification yielded estimated nucleated cell counts. Data came from immunoSEQ multiplex PCR; TCRdb stores just in-frame clones and leaves some out. V, J and clone size reflect that table, while D and trimming were determined from the DNA. The table records tens of thousands of clones, about 86% of them present only once. Trimming left V 5 bases short and J 5 bases short, with 15 bases between. This CDR3 region has 13 residues. Germline-derived CDR1 and CDR2 are GTSNPN and SVGIG (reference sequence). The receptor comes from a woman over 75 in a cohort sampled during active or convalescent COVID-19. This chain links TRBV30 with TRBJ2-5, with TRBD2 as a possible D gene (6 bases). Sequences were obtained from peripheral blood. The CDR3 region has the DNA TGTGCCTGGGGTCCTGGCGGGATGGAGACCCAGTACTTC. As protein: CAWGPGGMETQYF. The whole variable domain, filled in from reference TRBV30 and TRBJ2-5, reads SQTIHQWPATLVQPVGSPLSLECTVEGTSNPNLYWYRQAAGRGLQLLFYSVGIGQISSEVPQNLSASRPQDRQFILSSKKLLLSDSGFYLCAWGPGGMETQYFGPGTRLLVL.